This TCR beta chain was retrieved from a study of identifying expanded T cells in peripheral blood. The data were produced by immunoSEQ multiplex PCR, yet TCRdb's version contains in-frame clones alone and is incomplete. Of some 81,000 clones in the sample, 84% were seen once. The CDR3 loop spans 13 amino acids. V lost 6 bases to trimming and J lost 2 bases; unmatched junction nucleotides: 3. Germline V gene data show CDR1 as MNHEY and CDR2 as SVGAGI. V and J are TRBV6-5 and TRBJ1-2; 7 positions match TRBD1. Sequencing was performed on blood. This sequence originates from a person aged 18 to 70 in good health. The CDR3: CASSLGQNYGYTF. The CDR3 nucleotides are TGTGCCAGCAGCCTGGGACAGAACTATGGCTACACCTTC.